This T cell receptor beta chain was identified during a study of cytomegalovirus exposure and HLA in healthy donors. It was healthy bone marrow donors who served as donors. CDR3 length: 21 amino acids. The PCR contained 60 Vbeta and 13 Jbeta primers. Sequencing was performed with immunoSEQ multiplex PCR; in TCRdb, only in-frame clones are kept and a portion is missing. The table includes about 200,000 clones, around 64% detected once. What was sequenced was PBMCs. The sequence came from a man aged 35 to 55 in good health and CMV-seropositive. J is TRBJ1-6 and V is TRBV21-1; no check of the table's D call, TRBD1, against the DNA was made. TRBV21-1 is a listed pseudogene. CDR3 sequence (DNA): TGTGCCAGCAGCAAAGGTGGGAGGGGACAGGGGTTATCCACGGCTGGTTCACCCCTCCACTTT. It translates to CASSKGGRGQGLSTAGSPLHF.